This T cell receptor (beta chain) was recovered during a study of blood T cell repertoires in COVID-19. Study-level information: The United States, Italy and Spain supplied acute and convalescent COVID-19 samples. T cells, B-cell-depleted T cells, or PBMCs supplied cDNA or gDNA.

The protocol was immunoSEQ multiplex PCR, while the TCRdb copy is restricted to in-frame clones and leaves out a portion. Here the sample spans more than 65,000 clones, approximately 78% being singletons. The CDR3 consists of 13 residues. Trimming shortened V by 0 bases and J by 1 base, and 4 bases separated the two germline ends. Germline CDR1 is SGHRS and CDR2 is YFSETQ. A few counts support this clone. The source is a human donor in a cohort sampled during active COVID-19. Input material: peripheral blood. This rearrangement joins TRBV5-1 to TRBJ2-5, with no clear D. CDR3 in DNA: TGCGCCAGCAGCTTGGGGGCCCAAGAGACCCAGTACTTC. Translating gives CASSLGAQETQYF.